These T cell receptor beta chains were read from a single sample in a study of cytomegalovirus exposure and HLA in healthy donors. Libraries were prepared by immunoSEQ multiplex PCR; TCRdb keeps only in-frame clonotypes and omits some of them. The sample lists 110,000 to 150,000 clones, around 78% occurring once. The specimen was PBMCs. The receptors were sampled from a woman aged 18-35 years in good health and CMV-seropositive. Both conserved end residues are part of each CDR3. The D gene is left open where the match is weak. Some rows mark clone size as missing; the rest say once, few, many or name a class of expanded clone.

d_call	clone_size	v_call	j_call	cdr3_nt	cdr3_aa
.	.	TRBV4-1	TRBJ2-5	TGCGCCAGCAGCCCAAACCAAGAGACCCAGTACTTC	CASSPNQETQYF
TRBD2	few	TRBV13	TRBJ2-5	TGTGCCAGCAGCCCACGGGGAGGGCGGGAGACCCAGTACTTC	CASSPRGGRETQYF
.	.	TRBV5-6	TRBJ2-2	TGTGCCAGCGCCGGTGTCGTGAACACCGGGGAGCTGTTTTTT	CASAGVVNTGELFF
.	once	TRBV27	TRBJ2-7	TGTGCCAGCAGTTTATTCACACCGCCCTACGAGCAGTACTTC	CASSLFTPPYEQYF
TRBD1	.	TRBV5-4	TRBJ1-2	TGTGCCAGCAGCCGGGACCTACAGGGGTCCCATGGCTACACCTTC	CASSRDLQGSHGYTF
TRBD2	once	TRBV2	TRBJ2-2	TGTGCCAGCAGCCCAAGGGTACTAGCGGGAACCGGGGAGCTGTTTTTT	CASSPRVLAGTGELFF
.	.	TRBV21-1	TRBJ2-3	TGTGCCAGCAGCCGACTAGCGGGGGCCCCAGATACGCAGTATTTT	CASSRLAGAPDTQYF
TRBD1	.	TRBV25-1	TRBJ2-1	TGTGCCAGCACCCCCGAACAACAGGGGTCATACAATGAGCAGTTCTTC	CASTPEQQGSYNEQFF
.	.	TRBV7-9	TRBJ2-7	TGTGCCAGCAGCCTCCGATGGCCCTCCTACGAGCAGTACTTC	CASSLRWPSYEQYF
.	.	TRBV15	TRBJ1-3	TGTGCCACCAGCAGGGTCACAGGGCTCGGAAACACCATATATTTT	CATSRVTGLGNTIYF
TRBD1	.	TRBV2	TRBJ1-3	TGTGCCAGCAGTGAGTTCGGGCCCACAGGGGAACAGGAAAACACCATATATTTT	CASSEFGPTGEQENTIYF
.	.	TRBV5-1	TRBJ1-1	TGCGCCAGCAGCTCGGTTGGAGCGAACACTGAAGCTTTCTTT	CASSSVGANTEAFF
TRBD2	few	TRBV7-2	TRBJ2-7	TGTGCCAGCAGCTCAACCGGGACTAGCGCCGAGCAGTACTTC	CASSSTGTSAEQYF
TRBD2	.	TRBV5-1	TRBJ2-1	TGCGCCAGCAGCTCGGGGGGGCCTAATAATGAGCAGTTCTTC	CASSSGGPNNEQFF
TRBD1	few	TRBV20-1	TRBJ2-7	TGCAGTGCAAGACAGGGGAACGAGCAGTACTTC	CSARQGNEQYF
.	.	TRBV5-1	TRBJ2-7	TGCGCCAGCAGCGCAGGACACGGAGAGCAGTACTTC	CASSAGHGEQYF
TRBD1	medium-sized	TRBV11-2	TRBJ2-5	TGTGCCAGCAGCTTAAATTTAGGGACAGCTCAAGAGACCCAGTACTTC	CASSLNLGTAQETQYF
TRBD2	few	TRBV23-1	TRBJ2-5	TGCGCCAGCAGTCAATTCCGACGGGGGGGGGATGTGGGAGAGACCCAGTACTTC	CASSQFRRGGDVGETQYF
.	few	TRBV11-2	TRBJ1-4	TGTGCCAGCAGCTTATTTAGAGAAAAACTGTTTTTT	CASSLFREKLFF
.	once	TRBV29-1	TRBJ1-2	TGCAGCGTTGACTTCGGGGGGGGGCCTTATGGCTACACCTTC	CSVDFGGGPYGYTF
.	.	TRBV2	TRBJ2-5	TGTGCCAGCTCGGGTTCGGAGACCCAGTACTTC	CASSGSETQYF
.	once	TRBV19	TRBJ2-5	TGTGCCAGTAGGGGGCTGCAAGAGACCCAGTACTTC	CASRGLQETQYF
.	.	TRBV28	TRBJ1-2	TGTGCCAGCAGTCCAGGGTATGGCTGCACCTTC	CASSPGYGCTF
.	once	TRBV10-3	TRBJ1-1	TGTGCCATCAGCAGGACAGCCGGGGACGCGGACACTGAAGCTTTCTTT	CAISRTAGDADTEAFF
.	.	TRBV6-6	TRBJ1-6	TGTGTAACCGGGGGGGGGAGGTCACCCCTCCACTTT	CVTGGGRSPLHF
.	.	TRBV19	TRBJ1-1	TGTGCCAGTAAAACGGGGGGGAACACTGAAGCTTTCTTT	CASKTGGNTEAFF